This T cell receptor (beta chain) was identified during a study of T cell repertoires in cytomegalovirus infection. For the study at large: Based on public TCR beta signatures, there were indications of CMV infection and of a matching HLA type. The study, taken as a whole, reports: CMV-specific TCR beta clonotypes restricted by HLA-C were the ones dominating the ex vivo response. Public TCR beta family frequency separated CMV-and-HLA carriers, including in an independent cohort.

TCRdb re-called the reads with MiXCR, one entry per CDR3 protein. The table lists around 330,000 distinct CDR3 sequences, about a sixth of them singletons. Germline CDR1 is SGHKS and CDR2 is YYEKEE (reference sequence). The CDR3 loop spans 12 amino acids. After removal of 4 bases from V and 11 bases from J, the junction contained 8 bases not matched to a gene. Remarks on this clonotype: The antigen remains undetermined.

Material: PBMCs. This clonotype was obtained from a human donor in good health (CMV status not recorded). Some clones in this sample may be carry-over from other donors' samples. The rearrangement joins TRBV5-5 to TRBJ1-1, with TRBD1 matching 7 bases. In DNA form, the CDR3 reads TGTGCCAGCAGCGGCGAAGGGGGCGAGGCTTTCTTT. This codes for CASSGEGGEAFF.